This T cell receptor (beta chain) was captured in a study of T-cell reconstitution after alpha-beta-depleted transplantation in children. General study results and limits: Diversity and T-cell counts at one year after transplant derived mostly from new T cells. Surviving recipient T cells and intrathymic progenitors accounted for some patients' high TCRbeta diversity at day 60.

The TCRbeta library was prepared with unique molecular identifiers. From the PCR reads, TCRdb called clonotypes with MiXCR, one entry per CDR3 protein. The sample yields about 4,000 distinct CDR3 sequences, 24% seen once. Ten or more counts support this clonotype. As yet, its antigen is unknown. Trimming at V came to 1 base and at J to 1 base, leaving 7 bases not matched to a gene. The length of the CDR3 is 19 residues. The rearrangement joins TRBV12-3 or TRBV12-4 to TRBJ2-2; 12 positions agree with TRBD2. The input for sequencing was PBMCs, mostly from graft donor cells, taken 60 days after TCRalphabeta/CD19-depleted stem cell transplant. This receptor was identified in a boy younger than two who had a stem cell transplant for acute myeloid leukemia, so the T cells may come from the graft donor. The CDR3 loop reads CASSLVPLAGGRNTGELFF. In DNA, the CDR3 is TGTGCCAGCAGTTTAGTCCCCCTAGCGGGGGGGAGGAACACCGGGGAGCTGTTTTTT.